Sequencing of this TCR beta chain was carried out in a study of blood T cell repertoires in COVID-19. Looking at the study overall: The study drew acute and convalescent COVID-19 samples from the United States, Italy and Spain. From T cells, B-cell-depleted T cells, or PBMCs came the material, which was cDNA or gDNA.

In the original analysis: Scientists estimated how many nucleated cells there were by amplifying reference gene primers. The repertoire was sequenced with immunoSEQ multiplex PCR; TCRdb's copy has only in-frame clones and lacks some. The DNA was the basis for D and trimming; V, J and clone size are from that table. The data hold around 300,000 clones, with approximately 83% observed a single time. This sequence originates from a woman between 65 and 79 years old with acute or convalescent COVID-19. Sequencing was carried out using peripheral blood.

CDR3 DNA sequence: TGTGCCATCAGTGAGGATCACAGGAGACTCTATGGCTACACCTTC. This sequence encodes CAISEDHRRLYGYTF. The chain recombines TRBV10-3 with TRBJ1-2; a weak D match, TRBD1 (5 bases). The CDR3 extends over 15 amino acids. The V gene lost 2 bases and the J gene lost 4 bases, with 14 bases spanning the gap. Per germline, CDR1 ENHRY and CDR2 SYGVKD.